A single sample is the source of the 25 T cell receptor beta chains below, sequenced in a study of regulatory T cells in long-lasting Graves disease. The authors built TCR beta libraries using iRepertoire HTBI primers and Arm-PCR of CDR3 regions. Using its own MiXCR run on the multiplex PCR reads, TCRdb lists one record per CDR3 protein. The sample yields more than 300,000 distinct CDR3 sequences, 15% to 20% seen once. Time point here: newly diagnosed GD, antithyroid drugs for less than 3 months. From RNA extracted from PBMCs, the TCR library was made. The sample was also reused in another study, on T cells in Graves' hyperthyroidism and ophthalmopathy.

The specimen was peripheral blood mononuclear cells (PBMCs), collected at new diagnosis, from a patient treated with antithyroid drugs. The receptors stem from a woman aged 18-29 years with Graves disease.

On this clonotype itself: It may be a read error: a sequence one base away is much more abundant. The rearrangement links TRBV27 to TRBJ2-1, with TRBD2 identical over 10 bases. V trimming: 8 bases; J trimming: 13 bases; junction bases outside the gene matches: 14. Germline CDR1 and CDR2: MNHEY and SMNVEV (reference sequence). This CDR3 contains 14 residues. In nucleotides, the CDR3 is TGTGCCAGCGGTCATGACTCTCTAGCGGGAGCTCAGTTCTTC. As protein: CASGHDSLAGAQFF.

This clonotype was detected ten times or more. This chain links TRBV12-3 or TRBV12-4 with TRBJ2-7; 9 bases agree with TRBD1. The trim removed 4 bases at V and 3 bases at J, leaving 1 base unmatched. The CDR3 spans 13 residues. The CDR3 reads CASSWDRVYEQYF. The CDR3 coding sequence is TGTGCCAGCAGTTGGGACAGGGTCTACGAGCAGTACTTC.

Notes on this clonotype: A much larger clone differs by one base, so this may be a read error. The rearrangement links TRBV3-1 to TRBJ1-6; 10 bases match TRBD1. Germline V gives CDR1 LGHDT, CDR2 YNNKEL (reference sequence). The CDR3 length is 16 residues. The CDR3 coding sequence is TGTGCCAGCAGCCTGCGACAGGGGGCTGTTAATCCACCCCTCCACTTT. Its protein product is CASSLRQGAVNPPLHF.

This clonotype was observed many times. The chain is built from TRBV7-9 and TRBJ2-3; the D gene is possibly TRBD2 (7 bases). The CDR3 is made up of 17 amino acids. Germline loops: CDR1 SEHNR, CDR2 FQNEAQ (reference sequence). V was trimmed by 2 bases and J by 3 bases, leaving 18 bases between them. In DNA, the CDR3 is TGTGCCAGCAGCTTAAACACTAGGGGGGGGGCAACAGATACGCAGTATTTT. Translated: CASSLNTRGGATDTQYF.

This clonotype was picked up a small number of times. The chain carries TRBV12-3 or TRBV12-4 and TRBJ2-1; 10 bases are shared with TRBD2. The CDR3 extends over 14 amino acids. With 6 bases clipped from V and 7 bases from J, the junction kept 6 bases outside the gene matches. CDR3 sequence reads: CASSEVAGGNEQFF. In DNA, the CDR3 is TGTGCCAGCAGCGAGGTAGCGGGGGGAAATGAGCAGTTCTTC.

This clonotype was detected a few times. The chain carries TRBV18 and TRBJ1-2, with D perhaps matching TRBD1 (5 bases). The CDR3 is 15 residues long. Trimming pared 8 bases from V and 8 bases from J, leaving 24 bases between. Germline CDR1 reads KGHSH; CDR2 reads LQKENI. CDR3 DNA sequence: TGTGCCAGCCGAACCCAGCCGGAGGACAATTACGGCTACACCTTC. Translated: CASRTQPEDNYGYTF.

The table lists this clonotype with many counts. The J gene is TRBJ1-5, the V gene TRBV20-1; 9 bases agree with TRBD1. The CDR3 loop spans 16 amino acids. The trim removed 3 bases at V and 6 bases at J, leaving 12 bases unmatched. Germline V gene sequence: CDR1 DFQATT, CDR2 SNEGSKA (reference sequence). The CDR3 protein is CSASAGTGRGLQPQHF. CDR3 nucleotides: TGCAGTGCTAGTGCCGGGACAGGGAGAGGGCTTCAGCCCCAGCATTTT.

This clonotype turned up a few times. CDR3 bases: TGTGCCAGCAGTTACTCGCGGGCGTCTAGCAATCAGCCCCAGCATTTT. This codes for CASSYSRASSNQPQHF. The J gene is TRBJ1-5, the V gene TRBV6-5, with D unclear. Trimming shortened V by 0 bases and J by 0 bases, and 9 bases separated the two germline ends. Germline-derived CDR1 and CDR2 are MNHEY and SVGAGI. The CDR3 totals 16 residues.

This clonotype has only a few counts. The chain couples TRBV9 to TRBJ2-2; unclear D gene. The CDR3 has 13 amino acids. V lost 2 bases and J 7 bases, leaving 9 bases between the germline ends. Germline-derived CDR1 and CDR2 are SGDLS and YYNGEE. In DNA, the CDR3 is TGTGCCAGCAGCGTCGCAGTCATCGGGGAGCTGTTTTTT. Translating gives CASSVAVIGELFF.

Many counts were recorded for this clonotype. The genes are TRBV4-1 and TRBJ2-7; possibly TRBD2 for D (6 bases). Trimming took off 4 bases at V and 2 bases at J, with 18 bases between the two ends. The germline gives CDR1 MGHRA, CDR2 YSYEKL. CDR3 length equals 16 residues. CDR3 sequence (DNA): TGCGCCAGCAGCCCCGCCGGGCTAGCGCCTGCCTACGAGCAGTACTTC. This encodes CASSPAGLAPAYEQYF.

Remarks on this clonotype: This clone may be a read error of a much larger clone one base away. DNA of the CDR3: TGTACCAGCAGTTTCAACCCACAGGGTTCCGAGCAGTACTTC. It translates to CTSSFNPQGSEQYF. This chain links TRBV12-3 or TRBV12-4 with TRBJ2-7, with D perhaps matching TRBD1 (6 bases). The CDR3 is 14 amino acids.

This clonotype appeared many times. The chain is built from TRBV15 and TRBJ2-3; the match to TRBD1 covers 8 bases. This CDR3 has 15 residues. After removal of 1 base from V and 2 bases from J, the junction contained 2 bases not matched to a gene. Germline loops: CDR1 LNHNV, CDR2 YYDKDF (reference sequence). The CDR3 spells CATSRGQGNTDTQYF. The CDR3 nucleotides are TGTGCCACCAGCAGAGGACAGGGGAACACAGATACGCAGTATTTT.

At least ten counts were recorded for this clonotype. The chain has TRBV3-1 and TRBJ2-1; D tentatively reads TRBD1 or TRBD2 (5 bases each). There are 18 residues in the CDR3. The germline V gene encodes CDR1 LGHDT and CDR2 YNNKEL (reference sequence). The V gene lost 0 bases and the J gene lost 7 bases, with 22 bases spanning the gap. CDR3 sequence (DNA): TGTGCCAGCAGCCAAGATACTGTTTGGGACGAATTATCGAATGAGCAGTTCTTC. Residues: CASSQDTVWDELSNEQFF.

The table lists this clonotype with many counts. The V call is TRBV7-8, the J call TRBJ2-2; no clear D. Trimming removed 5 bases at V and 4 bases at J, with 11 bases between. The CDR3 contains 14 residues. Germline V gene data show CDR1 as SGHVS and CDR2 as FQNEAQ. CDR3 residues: CASSPRRITGELFF. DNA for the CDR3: TGTGCCAGCAGCCCCCGGCGCATCACCGGGGAGCTGTTTTTT.

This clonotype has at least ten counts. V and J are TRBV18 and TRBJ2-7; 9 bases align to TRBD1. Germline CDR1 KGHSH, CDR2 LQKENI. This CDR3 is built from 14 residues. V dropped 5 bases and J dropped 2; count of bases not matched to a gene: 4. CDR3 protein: CASSARTGAYEQYF. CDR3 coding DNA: TGTGCCAGCTCAGCTCGGACAGGGGCCTACGAGCAGTACTTC.

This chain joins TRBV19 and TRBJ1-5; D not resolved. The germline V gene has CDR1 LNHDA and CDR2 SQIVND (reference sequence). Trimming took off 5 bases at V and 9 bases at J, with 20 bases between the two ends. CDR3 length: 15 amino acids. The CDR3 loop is CASSPQQVRVRPQHF. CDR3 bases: TGTGCCAGTAGTCCCCAACAAGTTCGGGTCCGGCCCCAGCATTTT.

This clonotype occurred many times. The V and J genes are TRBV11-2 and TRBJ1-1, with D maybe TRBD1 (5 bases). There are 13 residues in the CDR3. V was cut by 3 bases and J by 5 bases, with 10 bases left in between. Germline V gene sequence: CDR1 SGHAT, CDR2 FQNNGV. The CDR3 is CASSFVQGTEAFF. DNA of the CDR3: TGTGCCAGCAGCTTCGTTCAGGGAACTGAAGCTTTCTTT.

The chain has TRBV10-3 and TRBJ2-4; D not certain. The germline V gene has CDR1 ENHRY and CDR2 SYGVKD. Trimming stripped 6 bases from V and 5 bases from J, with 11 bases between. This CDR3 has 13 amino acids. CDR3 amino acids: CAISPKRENIQYF. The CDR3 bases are TGTGCCATCAGCCCTAAAAGGGAAAACATTCAGTACTTC.

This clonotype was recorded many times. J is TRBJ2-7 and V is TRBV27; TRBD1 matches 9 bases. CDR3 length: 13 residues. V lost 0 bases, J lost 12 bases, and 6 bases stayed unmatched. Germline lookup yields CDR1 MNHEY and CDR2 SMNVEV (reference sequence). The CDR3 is CASSLSRDRAGYF. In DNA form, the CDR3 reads TGTGCCAGCAGTTTATCGAGGGACAGGGCGGGGTACTTC.

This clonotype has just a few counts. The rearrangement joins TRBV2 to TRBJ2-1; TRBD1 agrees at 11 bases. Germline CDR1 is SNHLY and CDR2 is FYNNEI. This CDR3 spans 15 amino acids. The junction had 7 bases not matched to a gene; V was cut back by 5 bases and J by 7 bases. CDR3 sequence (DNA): TGTGCCAGCAGTTTGTCCGGGACAGGGGGGAATGAGCAGTTCTTC. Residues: CASSLSGTGGNEQFF.

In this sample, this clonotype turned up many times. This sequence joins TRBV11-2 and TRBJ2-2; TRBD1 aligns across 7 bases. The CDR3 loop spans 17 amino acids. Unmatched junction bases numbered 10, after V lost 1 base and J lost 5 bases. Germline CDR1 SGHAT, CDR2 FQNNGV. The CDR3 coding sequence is TGTGCCAGCAGCTTAGTAGGGGGCGCGAGCACAACCGGGGAGCTGTTTTTT. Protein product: CASSLVGGASTTGELFF.

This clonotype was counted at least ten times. The CDR3 region is CSARSGGVTEAFF. CDR3 nucleotides: TGCAGTGCTAGGTCAGGGGGTGTCACTGAAGCTTTCTTT. The chain links TRBV20-1 to TRBJ1-1; the match to TRBD1 covers 7 bases. After removal of 3 bases from V and 4 bases from J, the junction contained 5 bases not matched to a gene. CDR1 and CDR2 from the germline V gene are DFQATT and SNEGSKA (reference sequence). CDR3 length: 13 amino acids.

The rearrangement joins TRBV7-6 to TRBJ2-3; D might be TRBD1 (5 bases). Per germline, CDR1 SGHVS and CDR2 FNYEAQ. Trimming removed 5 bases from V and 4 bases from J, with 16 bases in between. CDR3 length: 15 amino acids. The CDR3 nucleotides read TGTGCCAGCAGCACTCAGAGTGGGGCCGCAGATACGCAGTATTTT. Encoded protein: CASSTQSGAADTQYF.

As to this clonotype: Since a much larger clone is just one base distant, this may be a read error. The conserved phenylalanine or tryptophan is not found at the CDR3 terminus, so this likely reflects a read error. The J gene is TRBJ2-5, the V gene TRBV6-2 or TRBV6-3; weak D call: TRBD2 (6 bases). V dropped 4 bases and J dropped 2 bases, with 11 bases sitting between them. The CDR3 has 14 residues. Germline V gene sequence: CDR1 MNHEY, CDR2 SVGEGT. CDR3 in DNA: TGTGCCAGCAGTTCCGCGGGACGGCAAGAGACCCAGTACCTC. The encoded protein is CASSSAGRQETQYL.

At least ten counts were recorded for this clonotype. In DNA form, the CDR3 reads TGTGCCAGCAGTTTTTCGACTCGAGGCACCTACAATGAGCAGTTCTTC. This codes for CASSFSTRGTYNEQFF. The chain combines TRBV6-2 or TRBV6-3 with TRBJ2-1, with D unresolved. The CDR3 is 16 residues long. Germline V gene data show CDR1 as MNHEY and CDR2 as SVGEGT. The ends were cut back, 4 bases at V and 2 bases at J, with 15 bases in the middle.